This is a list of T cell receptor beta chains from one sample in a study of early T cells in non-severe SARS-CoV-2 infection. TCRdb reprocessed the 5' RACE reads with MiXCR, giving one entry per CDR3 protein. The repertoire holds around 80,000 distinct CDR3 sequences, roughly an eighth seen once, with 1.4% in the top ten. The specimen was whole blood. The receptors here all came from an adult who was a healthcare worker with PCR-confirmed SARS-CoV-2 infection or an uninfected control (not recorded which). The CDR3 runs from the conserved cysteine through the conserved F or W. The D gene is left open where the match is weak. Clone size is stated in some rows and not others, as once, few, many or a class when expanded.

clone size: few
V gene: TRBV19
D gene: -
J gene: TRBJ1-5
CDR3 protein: CASTPGGFQPQHF
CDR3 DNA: TGTGCCAGTACCCCGGGGGGTTTTCAGCCCCAGCATTTT

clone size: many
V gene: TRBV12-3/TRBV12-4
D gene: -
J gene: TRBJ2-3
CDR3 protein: CASSSGKGTSTDTQYF
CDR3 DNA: TGTGCCAGCAGTTCAGGGAAAGGAACTAGCACAGATACGCAGTATTTT

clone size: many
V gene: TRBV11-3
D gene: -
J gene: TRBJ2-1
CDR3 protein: CASSLEADRAGYNEQFF
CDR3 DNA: TGTGCCAGCAGCTTAGAGGCTGACAGGGCGGGGTACAATGAGCAGTTCTTC

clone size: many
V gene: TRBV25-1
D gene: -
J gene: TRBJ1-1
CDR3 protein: CASARGTEAFF
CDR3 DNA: TGTGCCAGCGCTAGGGGGACTGAAGCTTTCTTT

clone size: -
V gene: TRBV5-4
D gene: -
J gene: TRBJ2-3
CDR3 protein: CASSLGPAKGTDTQYF
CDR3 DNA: TGTGCCAGCAGCTTGGGGCCGGCGAAAGGCACAGATACGCAGTATTTT

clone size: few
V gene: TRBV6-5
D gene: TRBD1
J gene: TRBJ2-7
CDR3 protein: CASKKGQGSYEQYF
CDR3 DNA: TGTGCCAGCAAAAAAGGACAGGGGTCCTACGAGCAGTACTTC

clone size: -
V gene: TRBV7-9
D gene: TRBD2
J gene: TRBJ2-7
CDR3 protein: CASSPQEWGSGAAYEQYF
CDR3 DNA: TGTGCCAGCAGCCCCCAAGAGTGGGGTAGCGGGGCAGCCTACGAGCAGTACTTC

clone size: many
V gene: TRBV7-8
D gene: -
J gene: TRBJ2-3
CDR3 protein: CASSPRDLQDTQYF
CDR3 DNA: TGTGCCAGCAGCCCCCGGGACCTCCAAGATACGCAGTATTTT

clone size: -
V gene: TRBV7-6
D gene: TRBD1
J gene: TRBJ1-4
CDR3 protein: CASSTQGASNEKLFF
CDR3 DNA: TGTGCCAGCAGCACCCAGGGGGCTTCTAATGAAAAACTGTTTTTT

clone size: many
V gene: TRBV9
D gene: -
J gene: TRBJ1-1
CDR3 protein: CASSVAMNTEAFF
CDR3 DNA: TGTGCCAGCAGCGTAGCGATGAACACTGAAGCTTTCTTT

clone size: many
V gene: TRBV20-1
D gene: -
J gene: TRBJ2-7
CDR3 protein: CSAAKRGAHEQYF
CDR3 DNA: TGCAGTGCTGCCAAACGGGGGGCCCACGAGCAGTACTTC

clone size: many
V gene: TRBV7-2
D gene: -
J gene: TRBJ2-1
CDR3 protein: CASSLVGASSYNEQFF
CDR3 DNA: TGTGCCAGCAGCTTAGTCGGGGCCAGCTCCTACAATGAGCAGTTCTTC

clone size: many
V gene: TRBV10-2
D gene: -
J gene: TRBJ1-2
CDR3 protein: CASSGFERDHYGYTF
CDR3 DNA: TGCGCCAGCAGTGGTTTTGAGAGGGACCACTATGGCTACACCTTC

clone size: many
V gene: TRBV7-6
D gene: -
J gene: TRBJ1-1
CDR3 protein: CASSSPRGQNTEAFF
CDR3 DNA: TGTGCCAGCAGCTCCCCCAGGGGTCAGAACACTGAAGCTTTCTTT

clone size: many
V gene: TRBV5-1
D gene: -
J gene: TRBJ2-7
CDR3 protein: CASSLSLGEQYF
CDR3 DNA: TGCGCCAGCAGCTTGTCCTTGGGCGAGCAGTACTTC

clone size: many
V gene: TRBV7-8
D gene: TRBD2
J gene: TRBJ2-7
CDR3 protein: CASSPGGVEQYF
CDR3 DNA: TGTGCCAGCAGCCCGGGGGGAGTCGAGCAGTACTTC

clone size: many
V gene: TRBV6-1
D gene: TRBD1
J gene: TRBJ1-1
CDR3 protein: CASSEEGRGRLEAFF
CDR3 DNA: TGTGCCAGCAGTGAAGAGGGCAGGGGGCGCCTTGAAGCTTTCTTT